The 5 T cell receptor beta chains below all came from one sample that was sequenced in a study of EBV T-cell therapy then PD-1 blockade in nasopharyngeal carcinoma (dated by TCRdb to the early 2020s). Interpreted using the paper, the treatment or condition label stands for: AdE1-LMPpoly-expanded autologous EBV-specific T-cell therapy followed by anti-PD-1 nivolumab. Their antigen targets remain unknown. Library construction relied on the immunoSEQ multiplex PCR assay. Drawn from immuneACCESS, this table holds only the in-frame rearrangements with V and J called that TCRdb kept. Clones are partly lost; checked studies trace under half to an unresolved V gene and leave the rest unexplained. The sample table contains about 19,000 clones; only one count was recorded for approximately 81% of them. Clones ranked in the top ten supply around a third of the sample. The sequencing used CD8+ T cells from blood, collected at roughly day 32 from a patient whose treatment included autologous EBV-specific T cells and nivolumab. The source is a man aged 40-49 years with nasopharyngeal carcinoma.

This sequence joins TRBV27 and TRBJ1-2; tentatively, D is TRBD1 (5 bases). Deletions cut 1 base from V and 0 bases from J, with 12 bases between. Germline values: CDR1 MNHEY, CDR2 SMNVEV (reference sequence). This CDR3 spans 16 amino acids. The CDR3, as DNA: TGTGCCAGCAGTTTATTTTTTGGGGGTTCTAACTATGGCTACACCTTC. Residues: CASSLFFGGSNYGYTF.

Notes on this clone: A much larger clonotype is one base distant, so this may be a read error. The sample contains more than one DNA sequence encoding this CDR3. The J gene is TRBJ2-7, the V gene TRBV7-6; D assignment may be TRBD1 or TRBD2 (5 bases each). CDR1 and CDR2 (germline): SGHVS, FNYEAQ. The V end was cut by 3 bases, the J end by 3 bases, with 9 bases between. The CDR3 extends over 13 amino acids. The CDR3 region is CASSLGPNYEQYF. The CDR3 DNA sequence: TGTGCCAGCAGCTTGGGACCGAACTACGAGCAGTACTTC.

By sample share, this clone is large. The chain couples TRBV28 to TRBJ1-1, with D unresolved. The V end lost 4 bases, the J end lost 1 base, and 10 bases lay between the germline ends. Per the germline V gene, CDR1 is MDHEN and CDR2 is SYDVKM. The CDR3 is 14 residues long. The CDR3 bases are TGTGCCAGCAGTTCCGCACATCCGAACACTGAAGCTTTCTTT. It encodes CASSSAHPNTEAFF.

The chain recombines TRBV2 with TRBJ2-1; 11 positions match TRBD2. After removal of 7 bases from V and 12 bases from J, the junction contained 17 bases not matched to a gene. The CDR3 consists of 16 residues. CDR1 and CDR2 (germline): SNHLY, FYNNEI. This CDR3 reads CASKSVGGLAAMMQFF. The CDR3 bases are TGTGCCAGCAAGAGTGTTGGGGGACTAGCGGCTATGATGCAGTTCTTC.

The chain is built from TRBV7-3 and TRBJ2-5; possibly TRBD2 for D (5 bases). Trimming removed 6 bases from V and 2 bases from J, with 13 bases in between. CDR3 length equals 14 residues. Germline V gives CDR1 SGHTA, CDR2 FQGTGA. The CDR3 DNA reads as TGTGCCAGCAGTGAGCTGGGGAGACAAGAGACCCAGTACTTC. This encodes CASSELGRQETQYF.